One sample yielded the 15 T cell receptor beta chains listed below, sequenced in a study of blood T cell repertoires in COVID-19 (TCRdb year 2020). Library preparation employed the immunoSEQ multiplex PCR assay. As stored in TCRdb, this immuneACCESS dataset retains in-frame rearrangements with V and J assigned. A fraction of the clones does not appear; measured against another copy, unresolved V genes explain less than half of the discrepancy, and the remainder lacks a known reason. The sample table shows approximately 170,000 clones, and about 90% are seen once. The ten largest clones take up approximately 11% of the sample. Sequenced sample: peripheral blood. The receptors were gathered from a woman aged 55 to 70 with COVID-19, enrolled during active disease.

The V call is TRBV12-5, the J call TRBJ1-1, with D tentatively TRBD1 (6 bases). This CDR3 has 15 residues. The V gene lost 1 base and the J gene lost 2 bases, with 11 bases spanning the gap. CDR1 and CDR2 from the germline V gene are LGHNT and FRNRAP. The CDR3 coding sequence is TGTGCTAGTGGTTTGGCAGTACAGGGAAACACTGAAGCTTTCTTT. Its protein is CASGLAVQGNTEAFF.

The gene calls are TRBV6-2 or TRBV6-3 and TRBJ2-7; 13 nucleotides line up with TRBD2. The CDR3 is 19 residues long. Looked up from germline, CDR1 is MNHEY and CDR2 is SVGEGT. The V segment lost 4 bases and the J segment 1 base; nucleotides outside the gene matches: 13. The CDR3 loop reads CASSSHTSGRGLRSYEQYF. CDR3 nucleotides: TGTGCCAGCAGTTCGCACACTAGCGGGAGGGGTTTAAGGTCCTACGAGCAGTACTTC.

The chain carries TRBV27 and TRBJ2-5, with D uncertain. In germline, CDR1 is MNHEY, CDR2 SMNVEV (reference sequence). This CDR3 has 13 residues. Deletions cut 2 bases from V and 2 bases from J, with 6 bases between. As DNA, the CDR3 is TGTGCCAGCAGTTTAACCCGGCAAGAGACCCAGTACTTC. Protein sequence: CASSLTRQETQYF.

Here the CDR3 reads CASSISGGYTDTQYF. Here the CDR3 DNA reads TGTGCCAGTAGTATCTCGGGAGGGTACACAGATACGCAGTATTTT. The V call is TRBV19, the J call TRBJ2-3, with 8 positions matching TRBD2. In germline, CDR1 is LNHDA, CDR2 SQIVND (reference sequence). The CDR3 loop spans 15 amino acids. The trim removed 3 bases at V and 2 bases at J, leaving 4 bases unmatched.

This clone occurred once. V usage is TRBV7-9 and J usage is TRBJ2-2, with 7 nucleotides matching TRBD2. CDR1 and CDR2 (germline): SEHNR, FQNEAQ (reference sequence). The CDR3 contains 18 residues. The J segment lost 5 bases and the V segment lost 3 bases, leaving 15 bases of the junction unmatched. CDR3 in DNA: TGTGCCAGCAGCTTCGGCACGATAGCGGGTCTTAGGACCGGGGAGCTGTTTTTT. This encodes CASSFGTIAGLRTGELFF.

Only one count was recorded for this clone. The chain couples TRBV5-1 to TRBJ1-4; 7 nucleotides match TRBD1. The CDR3 has 16 residues. Per the germline V gene, CDR1 is SGHRS and CDR2 is YFSETQ. Unmatched junction bases numbered 6, after V lost 4 bases and J lost 0 bases. The CDR3 protein is CASSPGGPATNEKLFF. As DNA, the CDR3 is TGCGCCAGCAGCCCAGGGGGGCCTGCAACTAATGAAAAACTGTTTTTT.

The chain joins TRBV5-1 to TRBJ1-2; D may be TRBD1 (6 bases). This CDR3 spans 14 amino acids. CDR1 SGHRS and CDR2 YFSETQ come from the germline V gene. V lost 0 bases, J lost 5 bases, and 11 bases lay in between. CDR3 in amino acids: CASSLAGTHYGYTF. The CDR3 DNA is TGCGCCAGCAGCTTGGCCGGGACACATTATGGCTACACCTTC.

The V and J genes are TRBV27 and TRBJ2-1, with a weak D call TRBD1 (6 bases). Trimming stripped 9 bases from V and 7 bases from J, with 13 bases between. CDR1 is MNHEY and CDR2 is SMNVEV in the germline V gene (reference sequence). This CDR3 has 12 amino acids. CDR3 coding DNA: TGTGCCAGTTGTACAGGGCCGAATGAGCAGTTCTTC. Its translation: CASCTGPNEQFF.

V usage is TRBV20-1 and J usage is TRBJ1-1; TRBD1 might be the D (5 bases). The V and J ends lost 6 bases and 1 base respectively, with 6 bases between them. The length of the CDR3 is 11 residues. Germline values: CDR1 DFQATT, CDR2 SNEGSKA (reference sequence). The CDR3 protein is CSAQGNTEAFF. The CDR3 bases are TGCAGTGCCCAGGGGAACACTGAAGCTTTCTTT.

This clone has just one count. This chain joins TRBV20-1 and TRBJ2-7; D is possibly TRBD2 (5 bases). Deletions cut 3 bases from V and 7 bases from J, with 7 bases between. This CDR3 spans 10 amino acids. The germline V gene encodes CDR1 DFQATT and CDR2 SNEGSKA (reference sequence). The CDR3 sequence is CSASGNEQYF. CDR3 DNA sequence: TGCAGTGCTAGCGGGAATGAGCAGTACTTC.

The chain has TRBV6-5 and TRBJ1-2; D is uncertain. With 8 bases removed from V and 7 bases from J, the gap between germline ends came to 20 bases. The CDR3 totals 14 residues. The germline V gene has CDR1 MNHEY and CDR2 SVGAGI. CDR3 DNA: TGTGCCAGCGGAGCGTTGAGGATGCCTGGTGGCTACACCTTC. It yields the protein CASGALRMPGGYTF.

J is TRBJ2-3 and V is TRBV6-5; tentative D call: TRBD2 (7 bases). The CDR3 length is 15 residues. Germline CDR1 reads MNHEY; CDR2 reads SVGAGI. Trimming cost V 10 bases and J 0 bases, with 17 bases left between them. CDR3: CATWGGADSTDTQYF. Here the CDR3 DNA reads TGTGCCACCTGGGGGGGGGCGGATAGCACAGATACGCAGTATTTT.

The chain has TRBV7-9 and TRBJ2-1; TRBD2 matches at 9 bases. Germline V gives CDR1 SEHNR, CDR2 FQNEAQ (reference sequence). With 3 bases clipped from V and 7 bases from J, the junction kept 7 bases outside the gene matches. The CDR3 length is 15 residues. The CDR3, as DNA: TGTGCCAGCAGCTTTACAGCGGGAGGTCGGAATGAGCAGTTCTTC. This translates into CASSFTAGGRNEQFF.

The chain couples TRBV7-2 to TRBJ2-1; the match to TRBD1 covers 8 bases. CDR1 is SGHTA and CDR2 is FQGNSA in the germline V gene. V lost 1 base and J lost 10; bases outside the gene matches: 9. This CDR3 spans 15 amino acids. The CDR3 DNA reads as TGTGCCAGCAGCTTAGAACGGCAGGGGGCCAGGGAGCAGTTCTTC. Protein: CASSLERQGAREQFF.

This chain links TRBV6-5 with TRBJ2-1, with 9 bases identical to TRBD2. V dropped 6 bases and J dropped 3; count of bases not matched to a gene: 6. The CDR3 sequence is 15 residues long. Germline V gene sequence: CDR1 MNHEY, CDR2 SVGAGI. The CDR3 sequence is CASSTTSGGYNEQFF. The CDR3 DNA is TGTGCCAGCAGCACGACTAGCGGAGGCTACAATGAGCAGTTCTTC.